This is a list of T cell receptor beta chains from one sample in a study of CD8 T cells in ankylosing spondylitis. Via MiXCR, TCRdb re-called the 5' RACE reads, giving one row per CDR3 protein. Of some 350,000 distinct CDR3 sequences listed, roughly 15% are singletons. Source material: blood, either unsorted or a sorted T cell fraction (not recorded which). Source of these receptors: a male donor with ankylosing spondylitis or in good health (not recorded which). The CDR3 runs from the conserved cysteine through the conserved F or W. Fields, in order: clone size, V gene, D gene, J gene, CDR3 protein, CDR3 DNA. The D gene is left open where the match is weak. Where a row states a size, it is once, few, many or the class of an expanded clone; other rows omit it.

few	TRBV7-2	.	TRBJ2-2	CASSFGVLTGELFF	TGTGCCAGCAGCTTTGGGGTCCTCACCGGGGAGCTGTTTTTT
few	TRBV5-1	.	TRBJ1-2	CASSPDTSNYGYTF	TGCGCCAGCAGCCCGGACACCTCTAACTATGGCTACACCTTC
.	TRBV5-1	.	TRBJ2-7	CASSLGGEAYYEQYF	TGCGCCAGCAGCTTGGGGGGGGAGGCGTACTACGAGCAGTACTTC
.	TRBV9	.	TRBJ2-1	CASSRAPPAGWRGSYNEQFF	TGTGCCAGCAGCCGTGCGCCCCCCGCCGGGTGGCGGGGCTCCTACAATGAGCAGTTCTTC
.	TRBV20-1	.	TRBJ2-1	CSASYYNEQFF	TGCAGTGCTAGCTACTACAATGAGCAGTTCTTC
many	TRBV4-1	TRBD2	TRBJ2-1	CASRGRQSGLGGGQFF	TGCGCCAGCAGAGGGAGGCAATCGGGACTAGGTGGTGGGCAGTTCTTC
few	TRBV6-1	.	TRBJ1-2	CASTTTAEGGYTF	TGTGCCAGCACGACGACTGCGGAGGGTGGCTACACCTTC
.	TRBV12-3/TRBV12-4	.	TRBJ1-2	CASRANTRLYGYTF	TGTGCCAGCAGGGCTAACACGAGGCTCTATGGCTACACCTTC
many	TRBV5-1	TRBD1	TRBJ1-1	CASLQGSGNTEAFF	TGCGCCAGCTTACAGGGGTCCGGGAACACTGAAGCTTTCTTT
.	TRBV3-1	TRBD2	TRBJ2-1	CASSQPGLAVGYNEQFF	TGTGCCAGCAGCCAACCGGGACTAGCGGTAGGCTACAATGAGCAGTTCTTC
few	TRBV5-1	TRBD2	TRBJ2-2	CASSLAGGSSTGELFF	TGCGCCAGCAGCTTGGCGGGAGGGTCGAGCACCGGGGAGCTGTTTTTT
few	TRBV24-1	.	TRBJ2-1	CATSDPLGRGDEQFF	TGTGCCACCAGTGACCCACTAGGAAGGGGGGATGAGCAGTTCTTC
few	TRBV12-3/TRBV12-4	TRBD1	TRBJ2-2	CASSWGTGGTGELFF	TGTGCCAGCAGTTGGGGGACAGGGGGCACCGGGGAGCTGTTTTTT
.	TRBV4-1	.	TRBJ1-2	CASSQGLAGSRANYGYTF	TGCGCCAGCAGCCAAGGTCTTGCAGGTTCCCGAGCTAACTATGGCTACACCTTC